This T cell receptor (beta chain) was recovered during a study of response to subunit inactivated influenza vaccine. This clonotype was found a few times. Its specificity is not known. V was clipped by 4 bases and J by 3 bases, with 21 bases between them. The CDR3 runs to 17 residues. CDR1 is MDHEN, CDR2 SYDVKM, per germline. TCRdb re-called the RT-PCR reads with MiXCR, one entry per CDR3 protein. Among 450,000 to 600,000 distinct CDR3 sequences listed, approximately 7.7% were seen once. Study observations and caveats: It was suggested by the authors that few new T cells are recruited by each seasonal influenza vaccination.

The genes are TRBV28 and TRBJ2-5; possibly TRBD1 for D (7 bases). Sequencing used PBMCs from blood, obtained less than 30 months after vaccination. This TCR was recovered from a man between 50 and 75 years old who received an inactivated influenza vaccine. This chain's CDR3 is CASSSGTAGGSEETQYF. CDR3 coding DNA: TGTGCCAGCAGTTCCGGGACAGCGGGCGGTAGTGAAGAGACCCAGTACTTC.